This entry lists 10 T cell receptor beta chains sequenced from one sample in a study of T cells after yellow fever vaccination. TCRdb re-derived calls from the 5' RACE reads in MiXCR, one entry per CDR3 protein. Of under 300,000 distinct CDR3 sequences in the sample, approximately 6.7% were seen once. The sequencing used CD4+ T cells sorted from PBMCs, collected on the day of the yellow fever booster vaccination. All receptors come from a man between 25 and 39 years old who received the YFV17D yellow fever vaccine.

This chain's CDR3 is CAIGGAETEAFF. The CDR3, as DNA: TGTGCCATCGGGGGGGCAGAGACTGAAGCTTTCTTT. This rearrangement joins TRBV10-3 to TRBJ1-1; tentatively, D is TRBD1 (6 bases). Germline lookup yields CDR1 ENHRY and CDR2 SYGVKD. With 8 bases removed from V and 5 bases from J, the gap between germline ends came to 12 bases. This CDR3 has 12 residues.

This chain connects TRBV10-3 to TRBJ1-4; the D is unclear. From germline, CDR1 is ENHRY and CDR2 SYGVKD. The CDR3 spans 14 residues. V lost 10 bases to trimming and J lost 8 bases, with 20 bases between them. The CDR3 protein is CATDPGGRGEKLFF. The CDR3 DNA follows: TGTGCCACCGATCCGGGAGGCCGAGGGGAAAAACTGTTTTTT.

This clonotype turned up a few times. The rearrangement links TRBV28 to TRBJ1-1; no definite D call. There are 14 residues in the CDR3. Trimming cost V 5 bases and J 1 base, with 11 bases left between them. Germline CDR1 MDHEN, CDR2 SYDVKM. CDR3 DNA: TGTGCCAGCAGTCCCCCGTCGAGGAACACTGAAGCTTTCTTT. Protein product: CASSPPSRNTEAFF.

This chain joins TRBV5-1 and TRBJ2-1; 7 bases are shared with TRBD2. The CDR3 is made up of 16 amino acids. CDR1 is SGHRS, CDR2 YFSETQ, per germline. V was pared by 1 base and J by 4 bases, with 8 bases of the junction left unmatched. Here the CDR3 DNA reads TGCGCCAGCAGCTTGAGGGCTAGCGGAGGTTACAATGAGCAGTTCTTC. It encodes CASSLRASGGYNEQFF.

Many counts were recorded for this clonotype. In DNA, the CDR3 is TGCGCCAGCAGCCCTAGAGGCGGGACCTTTGGCGATGAGCAGTTCTTC. Its translation is CASSPRGGTFGDEQFF. V is TRBV5-1 and J is TRBJ2-1; perhaps TRBD2 as D (6 bases). Germline CDR1 SGHRS, CDR2 YFSETQ. The CDR3 consists of 16 residues. Trimming took 4 bases from V and 8 from J, leaving 22 bases between them.

The chain recombines TRBV19 with TRBJ1-5; no reliable D call. V lost 7 bases and J lost 4, with 17 bases in between. The CDR3 runs to 15 residues. Germline CDR1 and CDR2: LNHDA and SQIVND (reference sequence). The CDR3 DNA reads as TGTGCCAGTACCCCTCTGGAAGGGAGTAATCAGCCCCAGCATTTT. It encodes CASTPLEGSNQPQHF.

The J gene is TRBJ2-3, the V gene TRBV5-4, with a possible D match to TRBD2 (6 bases). The V end lost 3 bases, the J end lost 0 bases, and 11 bases lay between the germline ends. Germline values: CDR1 SGHNT, CDR2 YYREEE (reference sequence). CDR3 length: 15 residues. The CDR3 is CASSSRAGSTDTQYF. In DNA form, the CDR3 reads TGTGCCAGCAGCTCCCGGGCGGGAAGCACAGATACGCAGTATTTT.

This chain joins TRBV29-1 and TRBJ2-7; D is unresolved. V was clipped by 4 bases and J by 0 bases, with 10 bases between them. The CDR3 contains 13 residues. Per germline, CDR1 SQVTM and CDR2 ANQGSEA. The CDR3 nucleotides read TGCAGCGTTGCCAGGCCGAGCTCCTACGAGCAGTACTTC. It is translated as CSVARPSSYEQYF.

This clonotype has more than one count but fewer than ten. This chain links TRBV7-2 with TRBJ1-3, with D uncertain. CDR3 length equals 14 residues. The V gene's germline CDR1 is SGHTA and CDR2 FQGNSA. V was trimmed by 0 bases and J by 4 bases, leaving 7 bases between them. For the CDR3, the DNA is TGTGCCAGCAGCTTAGCCCGGTACGGAAACACCATATATTTT. It encodes CASSLARYGNTIYF.

The chain links TRBV5-4 to TRBJ2-7; 10 nucleotides agree with TRBD2. V was pared by 2 bases and J by 7 bases, with 9 bases of the junction left unmatched. This CDR3 has 15 amino acids. Per germline, CDR1 SGHNT and CDR2 YYREEE (reference sequence). The DNA for the CDR3 is TGTGCCAGCAGCTTAGCGGGAGGGCCGGTGGTGGAGCAGTACTTC. Translating gives CASSLAGGPVVEQYF. Looking up the rest from reference TRBV5-4 and TRBJ2-7 gives the full variable domain: ETGVTQSPTHLIKTRGQQVTLRCSSQSGHNTVSWYQQALGQGPQFIFQYYREEENGRGNFPPRFSGLQFPNYSSELNVNALELDDSALYLCASSLAGGPVVEQYFGPGTRLTVT.